This T cell receptor beta chain was sequenced in a study of multiple sclerosis patients with progressive multifocal leukoencephalopathy. Whole-study results and caveats: The findings' link to JC virus versus immunocompromise remained uncertain. Less diverse TRB repertoires were suggested in most PML patients.

The V end was cut by 4 bases, the J end by 2 bases, with 18 bases between. In germline, CDR1 is LNHDA, CDR2 SQIVND (reference sequence). The CDR3 has 17 amino acids. About this clone: The antigen remains unidentified.

The method was immunoSEQ multiplex PCR; TCRdb's version includes in-frame clones alone and lacks a portion of them. This sample has roughly 30,000 clones, with about nine tenths found just once. Time point specified: time of PML onset. After about 15 to 60 months on natalizumab, the natalizumab-treated patients developed PML. T3 blood samples were collected at the time of PML onset. Material: PBMCs, obtained from a patient treated with natalizumab. The chain combines TRBV19 with TRBJ2-1; D ambiguous. The TCR comes from a woman in her thirties or forties with progressive multifocal leukoencephalopathy. The CDR3 sequence is CASSTSMGYPPYNEQFF. In nucleotides, the CDR3 is TGTGCCAGTAGTACCTCGATGGGGTACCCCCCCTACAATGAGCAGTTCTTC.